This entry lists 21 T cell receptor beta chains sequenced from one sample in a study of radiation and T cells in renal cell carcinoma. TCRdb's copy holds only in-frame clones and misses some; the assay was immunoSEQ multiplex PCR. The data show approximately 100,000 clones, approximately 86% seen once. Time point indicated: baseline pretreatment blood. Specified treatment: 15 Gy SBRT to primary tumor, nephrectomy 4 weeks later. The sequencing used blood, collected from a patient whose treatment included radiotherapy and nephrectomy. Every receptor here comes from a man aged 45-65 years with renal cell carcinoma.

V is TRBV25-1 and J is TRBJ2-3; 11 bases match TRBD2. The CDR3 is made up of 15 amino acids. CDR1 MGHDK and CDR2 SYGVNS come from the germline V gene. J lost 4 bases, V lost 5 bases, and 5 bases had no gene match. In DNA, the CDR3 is TGTGCCAGCAGTCCCCTAGCGGGAGGTGCAGATACGCAGTATTTT. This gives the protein CASSPLAGGADTQYF.

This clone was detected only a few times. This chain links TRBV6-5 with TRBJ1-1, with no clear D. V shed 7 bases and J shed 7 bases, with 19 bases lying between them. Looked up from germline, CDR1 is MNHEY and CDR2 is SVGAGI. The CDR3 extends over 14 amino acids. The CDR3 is CASTPQRGLSEAFF. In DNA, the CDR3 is TGTGCCAGCACCCCCCAGCGGGGTTTAAGTGAAGCTTTCTTT.

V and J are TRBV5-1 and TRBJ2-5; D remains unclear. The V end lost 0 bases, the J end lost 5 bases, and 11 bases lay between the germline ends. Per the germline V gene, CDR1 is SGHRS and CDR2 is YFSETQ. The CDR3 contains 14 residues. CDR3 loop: CASSLVGSRETQYF. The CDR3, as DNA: TGCGCCAGCAGCTTGGTTGGTAGCCGGGAGACCCAGTACTTC.

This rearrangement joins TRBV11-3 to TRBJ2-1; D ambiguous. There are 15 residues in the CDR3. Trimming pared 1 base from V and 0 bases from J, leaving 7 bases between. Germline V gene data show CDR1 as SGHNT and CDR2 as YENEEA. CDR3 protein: CASSLGAVSYNEQFF. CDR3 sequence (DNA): TGTGCCAGCAGCTTAGGGGCGGTCTCCTACAATGAGCAGTTCTTC.

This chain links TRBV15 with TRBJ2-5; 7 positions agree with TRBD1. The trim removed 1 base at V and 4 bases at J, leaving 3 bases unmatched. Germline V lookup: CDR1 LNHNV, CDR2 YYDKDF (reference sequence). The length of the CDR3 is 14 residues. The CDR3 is CATSRVGGLETQYF. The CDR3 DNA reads TGTGCCACCAGCAGAGTAGGGGGCCTAGAGACCCAGTACTTC.

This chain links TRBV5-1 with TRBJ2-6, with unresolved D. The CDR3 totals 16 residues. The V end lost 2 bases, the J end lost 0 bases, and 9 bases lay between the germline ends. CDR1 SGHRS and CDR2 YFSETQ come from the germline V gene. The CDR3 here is CASSLGSISGANVLTF. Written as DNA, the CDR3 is TGCGCCAGCAGCTTAGGCAGTATCTCTGGGGCCAACGTCCTGACTTTC.

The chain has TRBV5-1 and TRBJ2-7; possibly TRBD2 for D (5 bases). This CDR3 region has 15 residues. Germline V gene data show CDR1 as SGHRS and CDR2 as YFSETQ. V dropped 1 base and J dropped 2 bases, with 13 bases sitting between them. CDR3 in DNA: TGCGCCAGCAGCTTGTGGAGCGCCGGGGCCTACGAGCAGTACTTC. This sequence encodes CASSLWSAGAYEQYF.

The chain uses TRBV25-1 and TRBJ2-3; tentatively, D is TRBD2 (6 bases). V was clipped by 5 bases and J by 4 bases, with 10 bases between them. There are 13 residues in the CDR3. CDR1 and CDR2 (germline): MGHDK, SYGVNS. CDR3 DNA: TGTGCCAGCAGTTTTGGGGGGTCAGATACGCAGTATTTT. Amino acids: CASSFGGSDTQYF.

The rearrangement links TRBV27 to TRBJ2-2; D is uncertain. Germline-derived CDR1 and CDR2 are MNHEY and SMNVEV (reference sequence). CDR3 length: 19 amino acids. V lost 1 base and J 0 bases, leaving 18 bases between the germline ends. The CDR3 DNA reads TGTGCCAGCAGTTTATTCCCCCCAGAGGACGGCGCGAACACCGGGGAGCTGTTTTTT. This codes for CASSLFPPEDGANTGELFF.

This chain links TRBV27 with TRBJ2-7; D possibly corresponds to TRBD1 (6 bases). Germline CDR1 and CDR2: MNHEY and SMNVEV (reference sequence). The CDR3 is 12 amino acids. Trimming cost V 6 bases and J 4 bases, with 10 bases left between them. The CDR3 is CASRTQGYEQYF. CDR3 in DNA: TGTGCCAGCAGGACACAGGGTTACGAGCAGTACTTC.

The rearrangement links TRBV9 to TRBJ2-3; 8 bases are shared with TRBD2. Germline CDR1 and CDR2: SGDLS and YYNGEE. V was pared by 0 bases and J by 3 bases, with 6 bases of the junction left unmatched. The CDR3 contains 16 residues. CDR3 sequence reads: CASSVGAGARTDTQYF. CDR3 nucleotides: TGTGCCAGCAGCGTAGGAGCGGGGGCGAGGACAGATACGCAGTATTTT.

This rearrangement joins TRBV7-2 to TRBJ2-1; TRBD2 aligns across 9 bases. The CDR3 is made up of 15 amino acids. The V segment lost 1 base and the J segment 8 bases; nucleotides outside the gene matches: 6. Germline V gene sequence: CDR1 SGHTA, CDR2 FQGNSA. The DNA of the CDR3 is TGTGCCAGCAGCTTAGGAGCGGGGGGCCCATATGAGCAGTTCTTC. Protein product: CASSLGAGGPYEQFF.

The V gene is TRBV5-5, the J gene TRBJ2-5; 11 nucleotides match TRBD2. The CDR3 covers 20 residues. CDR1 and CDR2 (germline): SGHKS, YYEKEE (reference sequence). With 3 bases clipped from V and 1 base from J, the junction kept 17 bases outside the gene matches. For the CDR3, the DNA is TGTGCCAGCAGCTCCTTAACGGATACAGTAGCGGGGGGGAGCCAAGAGACCCAGTACTTC. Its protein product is CASSSLTDTVAGGSQETQYF.

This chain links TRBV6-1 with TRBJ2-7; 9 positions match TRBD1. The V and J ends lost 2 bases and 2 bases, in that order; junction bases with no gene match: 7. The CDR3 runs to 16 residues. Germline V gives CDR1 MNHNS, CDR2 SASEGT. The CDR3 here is CASSEQPGTGPYEQYF. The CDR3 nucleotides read TGTGCCAGCAGTGAACAGCCCGGGACAGGGCCCTACGAGCAGTACTTC.

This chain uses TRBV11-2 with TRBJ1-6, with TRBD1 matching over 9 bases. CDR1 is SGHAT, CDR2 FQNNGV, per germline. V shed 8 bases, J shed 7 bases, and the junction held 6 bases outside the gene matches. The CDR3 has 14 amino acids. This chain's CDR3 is CASSDRGTNSPLHF. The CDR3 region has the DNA TGTGCCAGCTCGGACAGGGGAACCAATTCACCCCTCCACTTT.

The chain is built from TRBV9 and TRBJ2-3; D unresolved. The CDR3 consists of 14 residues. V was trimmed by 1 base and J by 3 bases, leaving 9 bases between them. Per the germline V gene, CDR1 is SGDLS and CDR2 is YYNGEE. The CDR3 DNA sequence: TGTGCCAGCAGCGTAACCCACTCTACAGATACGCAGTATTTT. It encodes CASSVTHSTDTQYF. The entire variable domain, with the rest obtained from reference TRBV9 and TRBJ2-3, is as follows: DSGVTQTPKHLITATGQRVTLRCSPRSGDLSVYWYQQSLDQGLQFLIQYYNGEERAKGNILERFSAQQFPDLHSELNLSSLELGDSALYFCASSVTHSTDTQYFGPGTRLTVL.

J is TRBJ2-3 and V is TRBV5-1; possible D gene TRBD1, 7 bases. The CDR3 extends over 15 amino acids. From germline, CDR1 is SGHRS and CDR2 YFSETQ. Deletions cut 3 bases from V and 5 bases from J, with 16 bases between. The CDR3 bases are TGCGCCAGCAGCTCATCCGGGACAGCGGGAGATACGCAGTATTTT. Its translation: CASSSSGTAGDTQYF.

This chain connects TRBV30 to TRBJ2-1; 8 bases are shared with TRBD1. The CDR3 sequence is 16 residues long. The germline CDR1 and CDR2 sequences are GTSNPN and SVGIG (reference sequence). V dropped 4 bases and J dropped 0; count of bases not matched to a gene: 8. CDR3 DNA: TGTGCCTGGACTTATTCAGGGGGCGACTCCTACAATGAGCAGTTCTTC. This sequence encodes CAWTYSGGDSYNEQFF.

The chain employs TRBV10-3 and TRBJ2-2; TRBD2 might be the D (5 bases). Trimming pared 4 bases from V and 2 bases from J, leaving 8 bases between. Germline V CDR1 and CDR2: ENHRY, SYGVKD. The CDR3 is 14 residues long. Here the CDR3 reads CAISVEENTGELFF. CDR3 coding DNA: TGTGCCATCAGTGTGGAGGAAAACACCGGGGAGCTGTTTTTT.

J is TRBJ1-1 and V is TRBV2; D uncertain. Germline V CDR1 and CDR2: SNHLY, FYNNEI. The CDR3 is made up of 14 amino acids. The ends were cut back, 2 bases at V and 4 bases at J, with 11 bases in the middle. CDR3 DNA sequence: TGTGCCAGCAGTGAATCGGGCATGTTCACTGAAGCTTTCTTT. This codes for CASSESGMFTEAFF. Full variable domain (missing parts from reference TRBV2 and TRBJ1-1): EPEVTQTPSHQVTQMGQEVILRCVPISNHLYFYWYRQILGQKVEFLVSFYNNEISEKSEIFDDQFSVERPDGSNFTLKIRSTKLEDSAMYFCASSESGMFTEAFFGQGTRLTVV.

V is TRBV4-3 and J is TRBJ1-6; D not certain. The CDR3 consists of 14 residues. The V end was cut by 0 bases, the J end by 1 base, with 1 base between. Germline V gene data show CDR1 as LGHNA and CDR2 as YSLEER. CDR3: CASSQESYNSPLHF. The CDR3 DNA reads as TGCGCCAGCAGCCAAGAGTCCTATAATTCACCCCTCCACTTT.